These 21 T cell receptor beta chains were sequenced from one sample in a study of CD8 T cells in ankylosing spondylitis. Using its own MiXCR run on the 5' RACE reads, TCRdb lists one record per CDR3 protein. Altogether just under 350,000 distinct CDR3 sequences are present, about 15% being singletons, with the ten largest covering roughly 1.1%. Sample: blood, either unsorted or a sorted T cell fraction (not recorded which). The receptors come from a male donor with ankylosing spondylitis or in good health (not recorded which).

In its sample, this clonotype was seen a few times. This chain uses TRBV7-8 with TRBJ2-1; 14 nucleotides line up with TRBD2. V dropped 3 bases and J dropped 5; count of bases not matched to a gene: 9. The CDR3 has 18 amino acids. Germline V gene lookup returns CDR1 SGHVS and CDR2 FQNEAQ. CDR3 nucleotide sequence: TGTGCCAGCAGCTTCCGACTAGCGGGGGGGCCAAAGCACAATGAGCAGTTCTTC. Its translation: CASSFRLAGGPKHNEQFF. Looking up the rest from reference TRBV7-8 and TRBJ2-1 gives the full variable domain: GAGVSQSPRYKVAKRGQDVALRCDPISGHVSLFWYQQALGQGPEFLTYFQNEAQLDKSGLPSDRFFAERPEGSVSTLKIQRTQQEDSAVYLCASSFRLAGGPKHNEQFFGPGTRLTVL.

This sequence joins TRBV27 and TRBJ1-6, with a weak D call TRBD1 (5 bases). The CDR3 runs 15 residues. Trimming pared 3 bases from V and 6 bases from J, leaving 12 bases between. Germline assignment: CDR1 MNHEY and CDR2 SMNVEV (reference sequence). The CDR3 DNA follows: TGTGCCAGCAGTTTTTCACCAGGGACTAATTCACCCCTCCACTTT. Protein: CASSFSPGTNSPLHF.

The CDR3 sequence is CASSLGGRAYEQFF. CDR3 nucleotide sequence: TGCGCCAGCAGCTTGGGCGGGAGGGCGTATGAGCAGTTCTTC. The chain recombines TRBV5-1 with TRBJ2-1, with 9 bases fitting TRBD2. Germline V gives CDR1 SGHRS, CDR2 YFSETQ. This CDR3 comprises 14 residues. The V gene end was trimmed by 0 bases and the J gene end by 8 bases; junction bases not matched to a gene: 3.

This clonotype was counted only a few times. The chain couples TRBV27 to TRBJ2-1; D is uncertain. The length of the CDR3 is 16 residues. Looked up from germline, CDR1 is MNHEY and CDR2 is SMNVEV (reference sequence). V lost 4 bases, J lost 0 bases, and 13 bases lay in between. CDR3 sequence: CASSYSGPSSYNEQFF. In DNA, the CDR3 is TGTGCCAGCAGTTATTCGGGTCCTAGCTCCTACAATGAGCAGTTCTTC.

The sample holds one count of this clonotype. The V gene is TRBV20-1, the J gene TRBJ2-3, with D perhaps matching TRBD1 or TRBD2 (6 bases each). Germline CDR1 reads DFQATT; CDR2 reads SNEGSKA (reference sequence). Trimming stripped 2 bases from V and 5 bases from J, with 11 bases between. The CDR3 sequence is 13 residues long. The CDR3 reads CSARRGARDTQYF. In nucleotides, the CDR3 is TGCAGTGCTAGAAGGGGGGCAAGAGATACGCAGTATTTT.

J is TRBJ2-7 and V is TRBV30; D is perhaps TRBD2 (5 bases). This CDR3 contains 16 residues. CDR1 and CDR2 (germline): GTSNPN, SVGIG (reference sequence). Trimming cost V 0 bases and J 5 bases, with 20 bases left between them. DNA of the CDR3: TGTGCCTGGAGTGTAGAGAGGTCGACTACGTCGAACGAGCAGTACTTC. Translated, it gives CAWSVERSTTSNEQYF.

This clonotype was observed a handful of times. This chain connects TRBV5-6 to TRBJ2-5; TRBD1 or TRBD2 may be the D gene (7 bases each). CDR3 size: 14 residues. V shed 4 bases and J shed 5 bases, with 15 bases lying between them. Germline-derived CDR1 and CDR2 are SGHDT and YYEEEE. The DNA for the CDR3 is TGTGCCAGCAGCCCGGGGAGGGGGCGTGAGACCCAGTACTTC. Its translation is CASSPGRGRETQYF.

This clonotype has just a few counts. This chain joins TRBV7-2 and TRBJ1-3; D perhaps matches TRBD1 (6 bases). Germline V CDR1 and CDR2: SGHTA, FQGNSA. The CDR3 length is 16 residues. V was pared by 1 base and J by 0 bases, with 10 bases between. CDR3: CASSLEGHNSGNTIYF. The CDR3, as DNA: TGTGCCAGCAGCTTAGAGGGACACAACTCTGGAAACACCATATATTTT.

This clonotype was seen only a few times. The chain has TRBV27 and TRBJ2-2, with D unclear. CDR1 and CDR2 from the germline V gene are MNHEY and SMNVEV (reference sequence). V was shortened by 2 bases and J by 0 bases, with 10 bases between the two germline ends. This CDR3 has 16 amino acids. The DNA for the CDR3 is TGTGCCAGCAGTTTAAAAGGAGTAACGAACACCGGGGAGCTGTTTTTT. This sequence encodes CASSLKGVTNTGELFF.

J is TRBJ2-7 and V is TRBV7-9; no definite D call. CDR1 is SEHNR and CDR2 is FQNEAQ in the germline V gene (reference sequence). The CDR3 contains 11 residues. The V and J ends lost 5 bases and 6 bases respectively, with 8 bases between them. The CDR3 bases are TGTGCCAGCAGCGTAGGCACCGAGCAGTACTTC. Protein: CASSVGTEQYF.

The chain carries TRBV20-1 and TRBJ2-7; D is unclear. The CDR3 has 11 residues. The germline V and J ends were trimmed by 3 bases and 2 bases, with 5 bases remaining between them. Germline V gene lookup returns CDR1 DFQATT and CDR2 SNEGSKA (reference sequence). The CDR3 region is CSASTAYEQYF. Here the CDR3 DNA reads TGCAGTGCTAGTACTGCCTACGAGCAGTACTTC.

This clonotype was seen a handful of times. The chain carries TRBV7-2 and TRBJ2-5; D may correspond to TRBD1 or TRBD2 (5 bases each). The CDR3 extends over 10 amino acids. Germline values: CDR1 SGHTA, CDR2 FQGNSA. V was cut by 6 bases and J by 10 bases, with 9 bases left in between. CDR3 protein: CASSGGIQYF. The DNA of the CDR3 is TGTGCCAGCAGTGGGGGTATCCAGTACTTC.

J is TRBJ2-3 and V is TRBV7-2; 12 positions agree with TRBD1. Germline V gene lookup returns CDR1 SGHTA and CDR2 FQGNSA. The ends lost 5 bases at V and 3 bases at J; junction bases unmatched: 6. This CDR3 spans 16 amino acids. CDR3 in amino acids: CASSTGTGGGTDTQYF. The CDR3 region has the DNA TGTGCCAGCAGCACAGGGACAGGGGGCGGGACAGATACGCAGTATTTT.

CDR3 protein: CASSQGVDTETQYF. CDR3 in DNA: TGTGCCAGCAGCCAGGGAGTGGATACAGAGACCCAGTACTTC. The chain has TRBV4-2 and TRBJ2-5; perhaps TRBD2 as D (5 bases). Germline CDR1 LGHNA, CDR2 YNFKEQ. Trimming pared 3 bases from V and 4 bases from J, leaving 12 bases between. The length of the CDR3 is 14 residues.

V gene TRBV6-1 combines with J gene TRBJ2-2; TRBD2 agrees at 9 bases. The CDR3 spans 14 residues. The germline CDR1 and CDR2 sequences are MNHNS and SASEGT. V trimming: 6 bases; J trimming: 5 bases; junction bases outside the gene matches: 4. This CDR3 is CASRAGGGTGELFF. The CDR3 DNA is TGTGCCAGCAGGGCGGGAGGGGGGACCGGGGAGCTGTTTTTT.

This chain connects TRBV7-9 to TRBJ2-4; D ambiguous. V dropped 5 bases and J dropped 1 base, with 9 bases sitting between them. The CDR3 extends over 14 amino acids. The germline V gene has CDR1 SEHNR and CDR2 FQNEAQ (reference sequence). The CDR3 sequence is CASSRDIAKNIQYF. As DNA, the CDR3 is TGTGCCAGCAGCCGCGACATCGCCAAAAACATTCAGTACTTC.

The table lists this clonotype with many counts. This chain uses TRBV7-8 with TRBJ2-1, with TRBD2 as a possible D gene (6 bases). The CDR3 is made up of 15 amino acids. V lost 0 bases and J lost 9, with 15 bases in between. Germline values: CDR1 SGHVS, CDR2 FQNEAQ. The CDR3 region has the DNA TGTGCCAGCAGCTTAGCTACTTTAGTGGGAGGTGAGCAGTTCTTC. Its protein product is CASSLATLVGGEQFF. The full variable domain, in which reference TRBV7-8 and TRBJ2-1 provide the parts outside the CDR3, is GAGVSQSPRYKVAKRGQDVALRCDPISGHVSLFWYQQALGQGPEFLTYFQNEAQLDKSGLPSDRFFAERPEGSVSTLKIQRTQQEDSAVYLCASSLATLVGGEQFFGPGTRLTVL.

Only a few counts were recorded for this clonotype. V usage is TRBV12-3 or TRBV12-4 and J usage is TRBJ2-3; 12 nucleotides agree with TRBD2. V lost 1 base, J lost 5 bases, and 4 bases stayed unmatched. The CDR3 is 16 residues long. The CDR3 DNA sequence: TGTGCCAGCAGTTTAGGACTAGCGGGAGCGGTAGATACGCAGTATTTT. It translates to CASSLGLAGAVDTQYF.

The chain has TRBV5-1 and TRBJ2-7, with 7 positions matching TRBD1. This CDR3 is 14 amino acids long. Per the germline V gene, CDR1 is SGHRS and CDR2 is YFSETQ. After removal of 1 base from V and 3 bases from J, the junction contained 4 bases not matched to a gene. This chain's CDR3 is CASSLLGDSYEQYF. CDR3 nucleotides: TGCGCCAGCAGCTTGCTCGGGGACAGCTACGAGCAGTACTTC.

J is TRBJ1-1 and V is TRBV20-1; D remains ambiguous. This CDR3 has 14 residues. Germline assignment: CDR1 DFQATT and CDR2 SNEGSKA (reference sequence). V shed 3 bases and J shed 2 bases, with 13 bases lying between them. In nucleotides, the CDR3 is TGCAGTGCTAGGGACCCTTCGATTAACACTGAAGCTTTCTTT. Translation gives CSARDPSINTEAFF.

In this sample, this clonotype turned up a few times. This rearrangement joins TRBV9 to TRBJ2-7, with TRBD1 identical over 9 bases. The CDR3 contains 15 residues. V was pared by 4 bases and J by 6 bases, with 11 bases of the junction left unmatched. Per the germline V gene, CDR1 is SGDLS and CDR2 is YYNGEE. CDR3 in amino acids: CASSQLGQGGSEQYF. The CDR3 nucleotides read TGTGCCAGCAGCCAACTGGGACAGGGTGGTAGCGAGCAGTACTTC.